This T cell receptor beta chain was obtained from a study of blood T cell repertoires in COVID-19. This CDR3 is built from 15 residues. CDR1 and CDR2 from the germline V gene are MNHEY and SMNVEV (reference sequence). Trimming pared 3 bases from V and 8 bases from J, leaving 19 bases between. Data came from immunoSEQ multiplex PCR; TCRdb stores just in-frame clones and leaves some out. The sample yields approximately 330,000 clones, 65% to 90% seen once. The sequence came from a woman aged 40 to 50 with acute COVID-19. Sequenced input: PBMCs or T cells enriched from blood (not recorded which). The chain carries TRBV27 and TRBJ1-2; D is unclear. In DNA form, the CDR3 reads TGTGCCAGCAGTTTTAGCAGCGGTCGGTTTGAGGGCTACACCTTC. Its translation: CASSFSSGRFEGYTF.